The clone carrying this T cell receptor (beta chain) has only a few counts. Under the authors' procedure: Nucleated cell number was recorded as an estimate derived from reference gene primer amplification. Using immunoSEQ multiplex PCR, the repertoire was profiled, and TCRdb retains in-frame clones only, with some absent. The DNA gave D and trimming, while V, J and clone size come from that table. Of a few hundred thousand clones listed, about 85% are singletons. Germline CDR1 reads SGDLS; CDR2 reads YYNGEE. Unmatched junction bases numbered 0, after V lost 1 base and J lost 0 bases. The CDR3 is 15 amino acids. This sample was included in a study of blood T cell repertoires in COVID-19.

The sequence came from a woman in her 30s who had recovered from COVID-19. The chain uses TRBV9 and TRBJ2-2, with 7 positions matching TRBD1. Sequencing used PBMCs or T cells enriched from blood (not recorded which). This CDR3 reads CASSVQGANTGELFF. The CDR3, as DNA: TGTGCCAGCAGCGTACAGGGGGCGAACACCGGGGAGCTGTTTTTT.